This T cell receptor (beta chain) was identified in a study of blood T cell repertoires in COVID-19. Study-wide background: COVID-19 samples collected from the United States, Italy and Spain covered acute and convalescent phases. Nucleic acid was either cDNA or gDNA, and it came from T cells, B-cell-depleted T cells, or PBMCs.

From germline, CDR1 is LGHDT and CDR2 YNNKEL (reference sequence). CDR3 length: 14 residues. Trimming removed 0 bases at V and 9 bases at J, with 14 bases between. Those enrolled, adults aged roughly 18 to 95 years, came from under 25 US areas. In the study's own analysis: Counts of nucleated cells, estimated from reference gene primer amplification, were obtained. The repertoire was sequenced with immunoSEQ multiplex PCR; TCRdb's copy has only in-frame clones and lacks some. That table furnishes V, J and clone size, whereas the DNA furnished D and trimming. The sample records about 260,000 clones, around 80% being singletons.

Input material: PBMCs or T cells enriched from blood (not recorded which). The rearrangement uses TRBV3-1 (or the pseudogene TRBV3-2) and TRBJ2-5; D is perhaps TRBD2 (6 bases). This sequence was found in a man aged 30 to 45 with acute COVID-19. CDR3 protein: CASSQETGGLAQYF. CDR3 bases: TGTGCCAGCAGCCAAGAGACTGGGGGGTTGGCCCAGTACTTC.